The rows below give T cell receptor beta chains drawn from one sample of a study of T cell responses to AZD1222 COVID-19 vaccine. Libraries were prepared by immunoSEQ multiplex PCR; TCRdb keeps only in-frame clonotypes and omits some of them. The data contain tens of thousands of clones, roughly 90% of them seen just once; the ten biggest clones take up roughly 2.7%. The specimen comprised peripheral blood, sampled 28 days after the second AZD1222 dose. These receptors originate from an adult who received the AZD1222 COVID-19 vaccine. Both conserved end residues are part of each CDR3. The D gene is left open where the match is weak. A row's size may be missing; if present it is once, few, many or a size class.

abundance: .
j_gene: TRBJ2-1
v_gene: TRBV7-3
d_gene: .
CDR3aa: CASSPDYGNEQFF
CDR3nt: TGTGCCAGCAGCCCCGACTACGGCAATGAGCAGTTCTTC

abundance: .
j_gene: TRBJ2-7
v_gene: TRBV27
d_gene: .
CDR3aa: CASRPGTGPHEQYF
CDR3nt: TGTGCCAGCAGGCCCGGGACGGGCCCCCACGAGCAGTACTTC

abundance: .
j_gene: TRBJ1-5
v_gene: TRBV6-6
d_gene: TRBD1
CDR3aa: CASRRGQGPNQPQHF
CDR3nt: TGTGCCAGCAGGAGGGGACAGGGCCCCAATCAGCCCCAGCATTTT

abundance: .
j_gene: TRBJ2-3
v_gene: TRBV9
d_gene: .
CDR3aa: CASSKEGWGTDTQYF
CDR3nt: TGTGCCAGCAGTAAGGAAGGGTGGGGCACAGATACGCAGTATTTT

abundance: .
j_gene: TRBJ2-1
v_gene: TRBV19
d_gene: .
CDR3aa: CASSLDTVYSYNEQFF
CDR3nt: TGTGCCAGTAGCCTCGACACAGTTTACTCCTACAATGAGCAGTTCTTC

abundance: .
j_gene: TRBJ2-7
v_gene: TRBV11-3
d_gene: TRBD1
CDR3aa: CASSSLRTGTYEQYF
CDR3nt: TGTGCCAGCAGCTCCCTCAGGACAGGTACCTACGAGCAGTACTTC

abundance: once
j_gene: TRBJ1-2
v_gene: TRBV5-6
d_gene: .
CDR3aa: CASTPGPGSNYGYTF
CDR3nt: TGTGCCAGCACCCCCGGCCCCGGCTCTAACTATGGCTACACCTTC

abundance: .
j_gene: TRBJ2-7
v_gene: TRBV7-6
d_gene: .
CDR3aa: CASSLDYYEQYF
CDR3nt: TGTGCCAGCAGCTTAGATTACTACGAGCAGTACTTC

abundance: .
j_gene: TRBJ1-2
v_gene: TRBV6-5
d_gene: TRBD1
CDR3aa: CASSGQGANYGYTF
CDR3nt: TGTGCCAGCAGCGGACAGGGAGCTAACTATGGCTACACCTTC

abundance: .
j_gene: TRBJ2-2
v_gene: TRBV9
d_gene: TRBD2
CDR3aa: CASSVALAGDDTGELFF
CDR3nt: TGTGCCAGCAGCGTAGCTCTAGCGGGAGATGACACCGGGGAGCTGTTTTTT

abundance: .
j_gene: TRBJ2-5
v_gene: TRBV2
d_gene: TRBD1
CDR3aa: CASTSDRVKTQYF
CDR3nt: TGTGCCAGCACCTCGGACAGGGTAAAGACCCAGTACTTC

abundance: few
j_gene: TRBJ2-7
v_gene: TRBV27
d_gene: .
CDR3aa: CASSLRPPPGLYEQYF
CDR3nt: TGTGCCAGCAGTTTACGGCCCCCCCCCGGACTCTACGAGCAGTACTTC

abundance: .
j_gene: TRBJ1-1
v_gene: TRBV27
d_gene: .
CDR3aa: CASSFDPSGRENTEAFF
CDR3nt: TGTGCCAGCAGTTTCGACCCCTCGGGACGAGAGAACACTGAAGCTTTCTTT

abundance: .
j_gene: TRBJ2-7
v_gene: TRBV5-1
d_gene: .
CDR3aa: CASSLAGYYEQYF
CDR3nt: TGCGCCAGCAGCTTGGCAGGCTACTACGAGCAGTACTTC

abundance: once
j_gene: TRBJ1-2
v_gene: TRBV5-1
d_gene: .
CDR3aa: CASSPGLLNYGYTF
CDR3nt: TGCGCCAGCAGCCCGGGGCTTTTAAACTATGGCTACACCTTC

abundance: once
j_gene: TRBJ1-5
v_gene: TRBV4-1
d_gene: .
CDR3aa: CASSQVSWGGQPQHF
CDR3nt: TGCGCCAGCAGCCAAGTAAGCTGGGGAGGGCAGCCCCAGCATTTT

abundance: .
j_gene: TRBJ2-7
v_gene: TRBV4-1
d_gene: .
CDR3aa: CASSQDAGNSYEQYF
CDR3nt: TGCGCCAGCAGCCAAGATGCAGGGAACTCCTACGAGCAGTACTTC

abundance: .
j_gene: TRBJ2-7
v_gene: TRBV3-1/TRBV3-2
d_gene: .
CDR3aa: CASAGQTYPYEQYF
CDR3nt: TGTGCCAGTGCCGGGCAAACTTACCCCTACGAGCAGTACTTC

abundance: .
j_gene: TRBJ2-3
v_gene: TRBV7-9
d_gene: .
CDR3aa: CASSLSLNPTQYF
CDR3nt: TGTGCCAGCAGCTTATCCCTTAATCCGACGCAGTATTTT

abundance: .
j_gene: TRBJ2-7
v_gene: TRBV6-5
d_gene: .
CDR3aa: CASSRVGDFSYEQYF
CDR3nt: TGTGCCAGCAGTCGCGTAGGGGACTTCTCCTACGAGCAGTACTTC

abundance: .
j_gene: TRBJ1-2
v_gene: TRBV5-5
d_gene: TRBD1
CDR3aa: CASSSNRGRVHGYTF
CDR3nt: TGTGCCAGCAGCTCAAACAGGGGGCGAGTTCATGGCTACACCTTC

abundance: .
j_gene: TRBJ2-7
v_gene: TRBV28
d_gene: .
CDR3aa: CAITGNITYEQYF
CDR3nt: TGTGCAATAACAGGGAACATCACCTACGAGCAGTACTTC

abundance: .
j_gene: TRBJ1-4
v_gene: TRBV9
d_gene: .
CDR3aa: CASSVAARSGTNEKLFF
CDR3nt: TGTGCCAGCAGCGTAGCTGCCAGGTCGGGGACTAATGAAAAACTGTTTTTT

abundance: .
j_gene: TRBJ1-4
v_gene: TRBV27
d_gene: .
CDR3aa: CASSFTWTNEKLFF
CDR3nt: TGTGCCAGCAGTTTCACTTGGACTAATGAAAAACTGTTTTTT

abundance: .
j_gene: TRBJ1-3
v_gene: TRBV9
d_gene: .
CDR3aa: CASSVGQGQFSGNTIYF
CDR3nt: TGTGCCAGCAGCGTAGGGCAGGGCCAATTCTCTGGAAACACCATATATTTT